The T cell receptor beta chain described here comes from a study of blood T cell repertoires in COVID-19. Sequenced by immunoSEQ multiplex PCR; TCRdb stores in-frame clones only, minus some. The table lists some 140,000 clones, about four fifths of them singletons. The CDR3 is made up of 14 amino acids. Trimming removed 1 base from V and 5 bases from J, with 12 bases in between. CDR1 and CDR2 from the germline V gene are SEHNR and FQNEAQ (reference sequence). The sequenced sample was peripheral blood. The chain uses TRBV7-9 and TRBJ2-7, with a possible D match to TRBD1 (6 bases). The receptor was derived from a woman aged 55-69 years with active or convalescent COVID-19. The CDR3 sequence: CASSLGPGANEQYF. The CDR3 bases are TGTGCCAGCAGCTTAGGACCAGGGGCCAACGAGCAGTACTTC.